This T cell receptor beta chain was sequenced in a study of identical twins. TCRdb independently ran MiXCR on the 5' RACE reads; one entry per CDR3 protein. The table has around 250,000 distinct CDR3 sequences, 6% to 7% seen once; the top ten hold more than 14%. A further study also used this sample, focusing on T cells expressing NK-cell markers.

The origin of this receptor is a woman aged 18-29 years in good health. The sequencing input was CD8+ T cells sorted from blood.

The CDR3 loop reads CASSLGSSEALLWGYTF. The CDR3 DNA is TGTGCCAGCAGCTTAGGCTCTTCAGAGGCCCTTTTGTGGGGCTACACCTTC. This chain joins TRBV7-9 and TRBJ1-2; D uncertain. Germline CDR1 and CDR2: SEHNR and FQNEAQ (reference sequence). Trimming removed 1 base at V and 8 bases at J, with 23 bases between. The CDR3 sequence is 17 residues long.